This T cell receptor (beta chain) was observed in a study of identical twins. Study-level results: Out-of-frame alpha sequences common to twins were enriched for low generation probability. Surplus twin overlap in beta out-of-frame sequences was less pronounced.

TCRdb re-derived calls from the 5' RACE reads in MiXCR, one entry per CDR3 protein. The sample consists of some 260,000 distinct CDR3 sequences, around 15% of them appearing once. A remark on this clonotype: Its antigen remains unidentified.

The CDR3 consists of 13 residues. The germline gives CDR1 SQVTM, CDR2 ANQGSEA. Trimming removed 1 base at V and 2 bases at J, with 8 bases between. The sequenced sample was memory (CD45RO+) T cells sorted from blood. The chain employs TRBV29-1 and TRBJ1-2; D gene unclear. The receptor comes from a woman aged 18-35 years in good health. The chain's CDR3 is CSVEGHLNYGYTF. In DNA form, the CDR3 reads TGCAGCGTTGAAGGACACCTGAACTATGGCTACACCTTC.